The 27 T cell receptor beta chains given below trace back to one sample, sequenced in a study of regulatory T cells in long-lasting Graves disease. Through Arm-PCR of CDR3 regions and iRepertoire HTBI primers, TCR beta libraries were built. TCRdb re-derived calls from the multiplex PCR reads in MiXCR, one entry per CDR3 protein. This sample has a few hundred thousand distinct CDR3 sequences, with roughly 15% found just once. Time point denoted: newly diagnosed GD, antithyroid drugs for less than 3 months. The TCR library used RNA extracted from PBMCs. The sample was also reused in another study, on T cells in Graves' hyperthyroidism and ophthalmopathy.

The material was peripheral blood mononuclear cells (PBMCs), obtained at new diagnosis, from a patient treated with antithyroid drugs. The receptor set was obtained from a woman under 30 with Graves disease.

There are a few counts of this clonotype. This chain connects TRBV14 to TRBJ2-7; unclear D gene. The germline CDR1 and CDR2 sequences are SGHDN and FVKESK. This CDR3 is 14 amino acids long. The V and J ends lost 0 bases and 0 bases respectively, with 6 bases between them. The CDR3 here is CASSQELSSYEQYF. The CDR3 DNA follows: TGTGCCAGCAGCCAAGAACTGAGCTCCTACGAGCAGTACTTC.

This chain uses TRBV20-1 with TRBJ1-2; 8 bases map to TRBD1. After removal of 6 bases from V and 4 bases from J, the junction contained 7 bases not matched to a gene. CDR1 is DFQATT and CDR2 is SNEGSKA in the germline V gene (reference sequence). The CDR3 has 13 residues. This CDR3 reads CSATTGAFYGYTF. In DNA, the CDR3 is TGCAGTGCAACGACAGGGGCTTTCTATGGCTACACCTTC.

Ten or more counts support this clonotype. The V call is TRBV10-2, the J call TRBJ2-2, with 10 bases that match TRBD1. The germline CDR1 and CDR2 sequences are WSHSY and SAAADI. The V and J ends lost 6 bases and 0 bases, in that order; junction bases with no gene match: 1. The CDR3 is 15 amino acids. This chain's CDR3 is CASSGQGANTGELFF. The CDR3 DNA reads TGCGCCAGCAGCGGACAGGGGGCGAACACCGGGGAGCTGTTTTTT.

This clonotype came up many times. V and J are TRBV20-1 and TRBJ2-3; D not resolved. CDR3 length: 11 amino acids. V was trimmed by 3 bases and J by 4 bases, leaving 5 bases between them. Germline V gives CDR1 DFQATT, CDR2 SNEGSKA (reference sequence). CDR3 DNA sequence: TGCAGTGCTAGCTCCCCAGATACGCAGTATTTT. This translates into CSASSPDTQYF.

This clonotype was recorded many times. V is TRBV27 and J is TRBJ1-2; D is unclear. Trimming removed 7 bases at V and 4 bases at J, with 19 bases between. The CDR3 is 15 amino acids. Germline CDR1 and CDR2: MNHEY and SMNVEV (reference sequence). DNA of the CDR3: TGTGCCAGCAAACTATTGGAATCGGGGAGCTATGGCTACACCTTC. Amino acid sequence: CASKLLESGSYGYTF.

This clonotype was detected many times. The V call is TRBV27, the J call TRBJ2-3; weak D call: TRBD2 (6 bases). Per germline, CDR1 MNHEY and CDR2 SMNVEV (reference sequence). The CDR3 has 14 amino acids. The germline V and J ends were trimmed by 3 bases and 1 base, with 8 bases remaining between them. The CDR3 here is CASSFKRGTDTQYF. DNA of the CDR3: TGTGCCAGCAGTTTCAAGCGGGGCACAGATACGCAGTATTTT.

This clonotype was found many times. The chain joins TRBV28 to TRBJ2-5; D is possibly TRBD2 (5 bases). The CDR3 runs to 17 residues. Between the trimmed V and J ends, which lost 4 bases and 1 base, there was a span of 19 bases. CDR1 and CDR2 from the germline V gene are MDHEN and SYDVKM. The CDR3 reads CASSSPLVPHFQETQYF. CDR3 DNA sequence: TGTGCCAGCAGTTCCCCACTAGTCCCACATTTCCAAGAGACCCAGTACTTC.

This clonotype has at least ten counts. V gene TRBV11-2 combines with J gene TRBJ2-7; D might be TRBD2 (6 bases). Germline assignment: CDR1 SGHAT and CDR2 FQNNGV. This CDR3 spans 11 amino acids. V lost 0 bases and J 12 bases, leaving 9 bases between the germline ends. The CDR3 sequence: CASSLDGSLYF. CDR3 sequence (DNA): TGTGCCAGCAGCTTAGACGGGAGTTTGTACTTC.

This clonotype was observed a few times. This chain connects TRBV6-9 to TRBJ2-3; perhaps TRBD2 as D (7 bases). With 3 bases removed from V and 2 bases from J, the gap between germline ends came to 21 bases. The CDR3 extends over 18 amino acids. Germline V gene sequence: CDR1 MNHGY, CDR2 SVAAGI. CDR3: CASSYSYYRGADTDTQYF. CDR3 sequence (DNA): TGTGCCAGCAGTTACTCTTATTATCGGGGGGCGGACACAGATACGCAGTATTTT.

This clonotype came up a few times. The chain combines TRBV12-3 or TRBV12-4 with TRBJ1-2, with a possible D match to TRBD1 (6 bases). The CDR3 spans 14 residues. V was cut by 3 bases and J by 8 bases, with 16 bases left in between. CDR3 coding DNA: TGTGCCAGCAGTTTCCGACGCGGCCAGGGGGGCTACACCTTC. Protein sequence: CASSFRRGQGGYTF.

This clonotype was seen a handful of times. This chain connects TRBV6-2 or TRBV6-3 to TRBJ2-1; 7 bases are a match to TRBD2. Per the germline V gene, CDR1 is MNHEY and CDR2 is SVGEGT. This CDR3 has 14 amino acids. With 7 bases clipped from V and 6 bases from J, the junction kept 9 bases outside the gene matches. CDR3 region: CASKIGAGINEQFF. The CDR3 DNA sequence: TGTGCCAGCAAAATAGGAGCGGGAATCAATGAGCAGTTCTTC.

This chain joins TRBV25-1 and TRBJ2-7; the match to TRBD1 covers 9 bases. The junction had 6 bases not matched to a gene; V was cut back by 7 bases and J by 2 bases. Germline V gives CDR1 MGHDK, CDR2 SYGVNS. The CDR3 has 14 residues. This CDR3 is CASKRGQGAYEQYF. DNA of the CDR3: TGTGCCAGCAAAAGGGGACAGGGCGCCTACGAGCAGTACTTC.

This clonotype has just a few counts. The V call is TRBV27, the J call TRBJ2-3, with 7 bases that match TRBD2. Trimming took 6 bases from V and 2 from J; bases not matched to a gene: 14. This CDR3 spans 17 amino acids. The germline gives CDR1 MNHEY, CDR2 SMNVEV (reference sequence). CDR3 sequence: CASRPQPGAGLTDTQYF. The CDR3 DNA is TGTGCCAGCAGACCACAACCTGGAGCGGGGCTCACAGATACGCAGTATTTT.

This chain joins TRBV3-1 and TRBJ2-5; 7 bases match TRBD2. Germline V gives CDR1 LGHDT, CDR2 YNNKEL (reference sequence). The CDR3 has 15 residues. The trim removed 3 bases at V and 1 base at J, leaving 5 bases unmatched. For the CDR3, the DNA is TGTGCCAGCAGCCATTTGCGGGAGTCCCAAGAGACCCAGTACTTC. This translates into CASSHLRESQETQYF.

CDR3 amino acids: CASSTLTSAGGYGEQFF. CDR3 sequence (DNA): TGTGCCAGCAGTACCCTGACTAGCGCGGGAGGATATGGCGAGCAGTTCTTC. This sequence joins TRBV27 and TRBJ2-1; 8 nucleotides match TRBD2. Trimming took 5 bases from V and 10 from J; bases not matched to a gene: 19. There are 17 residues in the CDR3. Germline CDR1 reads MNHEY; CDR2 reads SMNVEV (reference sequence).

This clonotype was seen a few times. The rearrangement links TRBV5-8 to TRBJ1-1, with TRBD1 as a possible D gene (5 bases). V lost 4 bases and J lost 8, with 12 bases in between. The CDR3 consists of 12 residues. CDR1 and CDR2 from the germline V gene are SGHTS and YDEGEE. DNA for the CDR3: TGTGCCAGCAGCCTTTACGGGGGGGAAGCTTTCTTT. Translated: CASSLYGGEAFF.

This clonotype came up a few times. The rearrangement links TRBV27 to TRBJ1-5; 7 bases agree with TRBD1. The junction had 6 bases not matched to a gene; V was cut back by 2 bases and J by 2 bases. In germline, CDR1 is MNHEY, CDR2 SMNVEV (reference sequence). The CDR3 consists of 16 residues. The chain's CDR3 is CASSLRGGGGNQPQHF. In DNA form, the CDR3 reads TGTGCCAGCAGTTTACGAGGGGGCGGCGGCAATCAGCCCCAGCATTTT.

The table lists this clonotype with a few counts. One junction end does not reproduce the germline sequence, and a read error may be involved. The gene calls are TRBV19 and TRBJ2-3, with D tentatively TRBD1 or TRBD2 (5 bases each). CDR1 is LNHDA, CDR2 SQIVND, per germline (reference sequence). This CDR3 region has 15 residues. The DNA for the CDR3 is TGTGCCAGTAGTAGGGGCCTTGGGAGCACAGGTACGCAGTATTTT. Translating gives CASSRGLGSTGTQYF.

This clonotype appeared many times. The chain employs TRBV7-2 and TRBJ2-7; 12 nucleotides agree with TRBD1. Germline CDR1 reads SGHTA; CDR2 reads FQGNSA. V shed 5 bases, J shed 3 bases, and the junction held 11 bases outside the gene matches. The CDR3 has 17 residues. The CDR3 reads CASSLGTGGFDYYEQYF. The DNA for the CDR3 is TGTGCCAGCAGCCTCGGGACAGGGGGCTTTGATTACTACGAGCAGTACTTC.

This sequence joins TRBV5-1 and TRBJ1-3; TRBD1 matches 7 bases. This CDR3 region has 17 residues. CDR1 and CDR2 from the germline V gene are SGHRS and YFSETQ. With 0 bases clipped from V and 0 bases from J, the junction kept 6 bases outside the gene matches. CDR3 protein: CASSLVSGQISGNTIYF. The CDR3 nucleotides read TGCGCCAGCAGCTTGGTTTCGGGACAGATCTCTGGAAACACCATATATTTT. The variable domain in full, completed from reference TRBV5-1 and TRBJ1-3, reads KAGVTQTPRYLIKTRGQQVTLSCSPISGHRSVSWYQQTPGQGLQFLFEYFSETQRNKGNFPGRFSGRQFSNSRSEMNVSTLELGDSALYLCASSLVSGQISGNTIYFGEGSWLTVV.

The chain combines TRBV12-3 or TRBV12-4 with TRBJ2-7, with 10 nucleotides matching TRBD2. The V and J ends lost 0 bases and 6 bases, in that order; junction bases with no gene match: 8. The CDR3 has 16 amino acids. The CDR3 DNA sequence: TGTGCCAGCAGTTTAGCAGGGTCTAGCGGGAGAGGCGAGCAGTACTTC. Translation: CASSLAGSSGRGEQYF.

This clonotype was seen more than once but under ten times. This chain connects TRBV5-1 to TRBJ2-7; 10 positions match TRBD2. V shed 4 bases, J shed 0 bases, and the junction held 7 bases outside the gene matches. The CDR3 has 16 amino acids. Per germline, CDR1 SGHRS and CDR2 YFSETQ. Here the CDR3 DNA reads TGCGCCAGCAGCCCTCGGACTAGCGGTAGCTCCTACGAGCAGTACTTC. Protein sequence: CASSPRTSGSSYEQYF.

The chain carries TRBV20-1 and TRBJ2-7; TRBD2 matches at 9 bases. Germline CDR1 reads DFQATT; CDR2 reads SNEGSKA (reference sequence). The CDR3 covers 14 residues. The ends lost 6 bases at V and 5 bases at J; junction bases unmatched: 11. The CDR3 DNA follows: TGCAGTGCCAAACTTAGCGGGAGAGGCCACGAGCAGTACTTC. Amino acids: CSAKLSGRGHEQYF.

This clonotype was counted at least ten times. The chain couples TRBV2 to TRBJ1-5, with a weak D call TRBD1 (5 bases). Deletions cut 6 bases from V and 6 bases from J, with 21 bases between. CDR1 SNHLY and CDR2 FYNNEI come from the germline V gene. The CDR3 has 16 residues. The CDR3 nucleotides read TGTGCCAGCAGAGCTAGGGACGGTCCCGGAATTCAGCCCCAGCATTTT. It encodes CASRARDGPGIQPQHF.

V is TRBV5-1 and J is TRBJ1-1; no reliable D call. Germline V lookup: CDR1 SGHRS, CDR2 YFSETQ. The ends were cut back, 1 base at V and 4 bases at J, with 14 bases in the middle. The CDR3 is 15 amino acids. CDR3 sequence (DNA): TGCGCCAGCAGCTTGCACTTGGTCTCTGCCACTGAAGCTTTCTTT. Translated, it gives CASSLHLVSATEAFF. Together with reference TRBV5-1 and TRBJ1-1, the CDR3 gives the full variable domain: KAGVTQTPRYLIKTRGQQVTLSCSPISGHRSVSWYQQTPGQGLQFLFEYFSETQRNKGNFPGRFSGRQFSNSRSEMNVSTLELGDSALYLCASSLHLVSATEAFFGQGTRLTVV.

Only a few counts were recorded for this clonotype. The chain has TRBV15 and TRBJ2-7; D ambiguous. V dropped 0 bases and J dropped 2 bases, with 20 bases sitting between them. The germline CDR1 and CDR2 sequences are LNHNV and YYDKDF (reference sequence). The CDR3 extends over 18 amino acids. In nucleotides, the CDR3 is TGTGCCACCAGCAGAGATACCCTAAAAAACAGTTACCCCTACGAGCAGTACTTC. It specifies CATSRDTLKNSYPYEQYF. Combining the CDR3 with reference TRBV15 and TRBJ2-7 gives the whole variable domain DAMVIQNPRYQVTQFGKPVTLSCSQTLNHNVMYWYQQKSSQAPKLLFHYYDKDFNNEADTPDNFQSRRPNTSFCFLDIRSPGLGDTAMYLCATSRDTLKNSYPYEQYFGPGTRLTVT.

This clonotype was picked up a small number of times. This chain joins TRBV5-1 and TRBJ2-1; 10 nucleotides align to TRBD2. The germline V gene has CDR1 SGHRS and CDR2 YFSETQ. J gave up 5 bases and V 3 bases, and 5 bases lay outside the gene matches. The CDR3 runs 15 residues. The CDR3: CASSSGTSDNNEQFF. The CDR3 bases are TGCGCCAGCAGCTCCGGGACTAGCGACAACAATGAGCAGTTCTTC.